Presented here are 16 T cell receptor beta chains from one specimen sequenced in a study of T cells in Graves' hyperthyroidism and ophthalmopathy. Researchers took RNA transcripts and amplified the TCR beta CDR3 regions from them. The TCR CDR3 first-round RT-PCR relied on the HTBI primer set. Using its own MiXCR run on the multiplex PCR reads, TCRdb lists one record per CDR3 protein. The data contain around 800,000 distinct CDR3 sequences, roughly 40% of them singletons. Sequenced material: blood. The source is a man in his late teens or twenties with Graves' hyperthyroidism.

The chain couples TRBV5-1 to TRBJ2-7; D gene unclear. The CDR3 sequence is 14 residues long. CDR1 is SGHRS, CDR2 YFSETQ, per germline. The germline V and J ends were trimmed by 0 bases and 3 bases, with 10 bases remaining between them. The CDR3: CASSLDTEVYEQYF. The DNA for the CDR3 is TGCGCCAGCAGCTTGGATACAGAAGTCTACGAGCAGTACTTC.

Turning to this clonotype: At one end the junction does not follow the germline gene, possibly because of a read error. V is TRBV7-2 and J is TRBJ2-7; possibly TRBD2 for D (5 bases). From germline, CDR1 is SGHTA and CDR2 FQGNSA. The length of the CDR3 is 15 residues. CDR3 amino acids: CAGSFGGGPPHEQYF. Here the CDR3 DNA reads TGTGCCGGCAGCTTCGGTGGAGGTCCCCCTCACGAGCAGTACTTC.

This clonotype came up a few times. The chain links TRBV5-4 to TRBJ1-6; D not resolved. Trimming took 3 bases from V and 2 from J, leaving 9 bases between them. The length of the CDR3 is 15 residues. Germline-derived CDR1 and CDR2 are SGHNT and YYREEE (reference sequence). The DNA of the CDR3 is TGTGCCAGCAGCTCGAGCCAGGCCTATAATTCACCCCTCCACTTT. Protein: CASSSSQAYNSPLHF.

The V call is TRBV7-4, the J call TRBJ2-5; 8 nucleotides line up with TRBD1. Germline-derived CDR1 and CDR2 are SGHVT and SQSDAQ. The trim removed 6 bases at V and 6 bases at J, leaving 3 bases unmatched. This CDR3 is 12 amino acids long. In DNA, the CDR3 is TGTGCCAGCAGAGGACAGGGTCAGACCCAGTACTTC. This codes for CASRGQGQTQYF.

Only a few counts were recorded for this clonotype. In nucleotides, the CDR3 is TGCGCCAGCAGCTTCACACAGGGGGTTGCCCACGAGCAGTACTTC. Amino acids: CASSFTQGVAHEQYF. The chain employs TRBV5-1 and TRBJ2-7; 8 nucleotides agree with TRBD1. Germline CDR1 reads SGHRS; CDR2 reads YFSETQ. This CDR3 has 15 amino acids. V lost 2 bases and J lost 5; bases outside the gene matches: 9.

This clonotype was detected only once. This chain links TRBV10-3 with TRBJ1-1, with D maybe TRBD1 (5 bases). V was cut by 10 bases and J by 4 bases, with 16 bases left in between. CDR1 and CDR2 (germline): ENHRY, SYGVKD. This CDR3 comprises 13 residues. The CDR3 nucleotides read TGTGCCAGCAGCGTACAGGTGGTCACTGAAGCTTTCTTT. Its protein product is CASSVQVVTEAFF.

This clonotype was counted only a few times. This chain links TRBV7-9 with TRBJ2-7, with 10 bases identical to TRBD2. With V trimmed by 5 bases and J by 2 bases, 6 bases remained unmatched. This CDR3 comprises 15 residues. The V gene's germline CDR1 is SEHNR and CDR2 FQNEAQ (reference sequence). The CDR3 is CASSPSSGSTYEQYF. In DNA, the CDR3 is TGTGCCAGCAGCCCTTCTAGCGGGAGTACCTACGAGCAGTACTTC.

The V gene is TRBV11-2, the J gene TRBJ2-5; 11 bases line up with TRBD2. CDR3 size: 16 residues. The V gene end was trimmed by 4 bases and the J gene end by 3 bases; junction bases not matched to a gene: 7. Germline-derived CDR1 and CDR2 are SGHAT and FQNNGV. DNA of the CDR3: TGTGCCAGCAGCTCCCGGACTAGCGGGTCCAAAGAGACCCAGTACTTC. This sequence encodes CASSSRTSGSKETQYF.

The chain is built from TRBV20-1 and TRBJ2-2; 7 positions match TRBD1. V dropped 3 bases and J dropped 5; count of bases not matched to a gene: 6. Germline assignment: CDR1 DFQATT and CDR2 SNEGSKA (reference sequence). The CDR3 has 14 amino acids. The CDR3 protein is CSARHLTGTGELFF. CDR3 in DNA: TGCAGTGCTAGGCATTTGACAGGGACCGGGGAGCTGTTTTTT.

This clonotype was found many times. The chain combines TRBV10-3 with TRBJ1-3; no clear D gene. The V gene lost 3 bases and the J gene lost 0 bases, with 12 bases spanning the gap. CDR1 is ENHRY and CDR2 is SYGVKD in the germline V gene. The CDR3 contains 16 residues. CDR3 sequence reads: CAISDPMDGSGNTIYF. CDR3 DNA sequence: TGTGCCATCAGTGATCCTATGGACGGCTCTGGAAACACCATATATTTT.

This clonotype was counted between two and nine times. The rearrangement joins TRBV6-5 to TRBJ2-5, with a tentative D call TRBD2 (6 bases). Germline CDR1 and CDR2: MNHEY and SVGAGI. This CDR3 region has 13 residues. V dropped 2 bases and J dropped 6 bases, with 10 bases sitting between them. DNA of the CDR3: TGTGCCAGCAGTTACGGGGGGAGAAAGACCCAGTACTTC. This codes for CASSYGGRKTQYF.

Ten or more counts support this clonotype. V and J are TRBV7-3 and TRBJ2-6, with TRBD1 matching over 7 bases. Trimming removed 4 bases from V and 8 bases from J; junction bases left unmatched: 2. This CDR3 is built from 13 residues. The germline CDR1 and CDR2 sequences are SGHTA and FQGTGA. The CDR3 protein is CASSSTGSNVLTF. CDR3 sequence (DNA): TGTGCCAGCAGCTCGACAGGGTCCAACGTCCTGACTTTC.

This clonotype has at least ten counts. The chain joins TRBV2 to TRBJ2-7; possibly TRBD1 or TRBD2 for D (5 bases each). Looked up from germline, CDR1 is SNHLY and CDR2 is FYNNEI. The CDR3 sequence is 13 residues long. The V end was cut by 5 bases, the J end by 0 bases, with 8 bases between. The CDR3 coding sequence is TGTGCCAGCAGTAGGGACCGCTCCTACGAGCAGTACTTC. Residues: CASSRDRSYEQYF. Using reference TRBV2 and TRBJ2-7 for the parts outside the CDR3, the full variable domain is EPEVTQTPSHQVTQMGQEVILRCVPISNHLYFYWYRQILGQKVEFLVSFYNNEISEKSEIFDDQFSVERPDGSNFTLKIRSTKLEDSAMYFCASSRDRSYEQYFGPGTRLTVT.

In its sample, this clonotype was seen a few times. The V call is TRBV7-8, the J call TRBJ2-2, with TRBD2 identical over 7 bases. CDR3 length: 16 residues. From germline, CDR1 is SGHVS and CDR2 FQNEAQ. V lost 2 bases and J lost 4; bases outside the gene matches: 7. In nucleotides, the CDR3 is TGTGCCAGCAGCTTACTAGCGGCTCGGCTCACCGGGGAGCTGTTTTTT. Translated: CASSLLAARLTGELFF.

This clonotype was found many times. Germline is not matched at one junction end, which may reflect a read error. The chain uses TRBV7-7 and TRBJ2-2; 7 bases match TRBD1. This CDR3 region has 15 residues. The V gene's germline CDR1 is SSHAT and CDR2 FNYEAQ (reference sequence). CDR3 residues: CASSLGPGGTGELFF. As DNA, the CDR3 is TGTGCTAGCAGCTTAGGTCCAGGGGGCACCGGGGAGCTGTTTTTT.

The rearrangement links TRBV29-1 to TRBJ2-5; TRBD1 matches at 8 bases. The CDR3 consists of 11 residues. The V segment lost 6 bases and the J segment 5 bases; nucleotides outside the gene matches: 2. CDR1 is SQVTM and CDR2 is ANQGSEA in the germline V gene. This CDR3 is CSVRQGETQYF. CDR3 nucleotide sequence: TGCAGCGTCCGACAGGGGGAGACCCAGTACTTC.